This T cell receptor beta chain comes out of a study of T cell responses to AZD1222 COVID-19 vaccine. Of note for this clone: No antigen is known for it.

Germline V gene data show CDR1 as MGHRA and CDR2 as YSYEKL. V was cut by 0 bases and J by 3 bases, with 12 bases left in between. This CDR3 is built from 16 residues. Study-level points and caveats: Only 5 to 7 AZD1222 recipients tested seropositive at baseline. CD4 TCRs covered the whole spike, strongest at regions 160-218 and 743-854. White British people made up most donors, females outnumbered males, and clonal diversity was possibly underestimated.

The table came from immunoSEQ multiplex PCR; TCRdb's copy has only in-frame clones and leaves some out. This table has approximately 71,000 clones, 88% appearing once. The sample here was peripheral blood, taken on day 0 of AZD1222 vaccination. The chain links TRBV4-1 to TRBJ2-1; D is possibly TRBD2 (5 bases). The clonotype was recovered from an adult in good health. The CDR3 bases are TGCGCCAGCAGCCAAGATGTAGGACTCAGCTACAATGAGCAGTTCTTC. This gives the protein CASSQDVGLSYNEQFF.